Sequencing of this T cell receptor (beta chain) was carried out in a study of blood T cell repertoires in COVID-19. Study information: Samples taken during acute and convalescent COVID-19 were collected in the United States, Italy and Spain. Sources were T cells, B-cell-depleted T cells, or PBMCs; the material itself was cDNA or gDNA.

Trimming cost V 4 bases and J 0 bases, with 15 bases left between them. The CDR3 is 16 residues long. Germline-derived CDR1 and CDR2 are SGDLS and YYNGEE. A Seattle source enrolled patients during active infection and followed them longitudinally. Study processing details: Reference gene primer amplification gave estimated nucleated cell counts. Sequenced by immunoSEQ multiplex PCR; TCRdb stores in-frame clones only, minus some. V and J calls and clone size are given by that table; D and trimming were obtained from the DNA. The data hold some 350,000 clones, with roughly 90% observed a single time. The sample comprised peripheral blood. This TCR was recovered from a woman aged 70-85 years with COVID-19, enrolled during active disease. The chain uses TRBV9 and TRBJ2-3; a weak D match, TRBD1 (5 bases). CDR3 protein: CASSPRQKTSTDTQYF. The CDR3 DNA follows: TGTGCCAGCAGCCCCCGACAGAAAACTAGCACAGATACGCAGTATTTT.